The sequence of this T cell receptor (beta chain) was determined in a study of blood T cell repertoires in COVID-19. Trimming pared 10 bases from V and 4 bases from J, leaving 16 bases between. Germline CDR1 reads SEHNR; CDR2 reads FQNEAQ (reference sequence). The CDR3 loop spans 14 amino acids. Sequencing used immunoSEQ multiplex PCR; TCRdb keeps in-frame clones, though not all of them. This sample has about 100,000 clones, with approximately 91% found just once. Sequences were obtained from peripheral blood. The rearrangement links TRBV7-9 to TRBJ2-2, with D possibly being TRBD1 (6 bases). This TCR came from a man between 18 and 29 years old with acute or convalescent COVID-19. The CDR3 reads CATVQGPSTGELFF. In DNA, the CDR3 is TGTGCCACCGTCCAGGGGCCAAGCACCGGGGAGCTGTTTTTT.